The 6 T cell receptor beta chains given below trace back to one sample, sequenced in a study of T cell responses to AZD1222 COVID-19 vaccine. Sequencing used immunoSEQ multiplex PCR; TCRdb keeps in-frame clones, though not all of them. The sample holds roughly 190,000 clones, approximately 92% seen once. This specimen was peripheral blood, taken on day 0 of AZD1222 vaccination. These receptors were taken from an adult in good health.

The V and J genes are TRBV5-1 and TRBJ2-3; TRBD1 matches at 9 bases. The germline gives CDR1 SGHRS, CDR2 YFSETQ. This CDR3 is 15 amino acids long. Unmatched junction bases numbered 9, after V lost 4 bases and J lost 6 bases. DNA for the CDR3: TGCGCCAGCAGCAAACCGACAGGGGGGTCTGATACGCAGTATTTT. Translation: CASSKPTGGSDTQYF.

The chain has TRBV19 and TRBJ2-5; D remains ambiguous. Germline CDR1 is LNHDA and CDR2 is SQIVND (reference sequence). Between the trimmed V and J ends, which lost 3 bases and 0 bases, there was a span of 14 bases. This CDR3 has 16 amino acids. CDR3 region: CASSMFATLDQETQYF. CDR3 bases: TGTGCCAGTAGTATGTTTGCGACTCTCGACCAAGAGACCCAGTACTTC.

This clone was recorded once. The chain joins TRBV3-1 (or the pseudogene TRBV3-2) to TRBJ2-6; D not resolved. V lost 4 bases and J lost 0, with 10 bases in between. Germline V CDR1 and CDR2: LGHDT, YNNKEL (reference sequence). The CDR3 loop spans 16 amino acids. The CDR3 DNA is TGTGCCAGCAGCCCGATCGGCCGCTCTGGGGCCAACGTCCTGACTTTC. It yields the protein CASSPIGRSGANVLTF.

This chain uses TRBV19 with TRBJ2-3; perhaps TRBD2 as D (5 bases). CDR3 size: 13 residues. Germline V CDR1 and CDR2: LNHDA, SQIVND (reference sequence). With 7 bases removed from V and 5 bases from J, the gap between germline ends came to 13 bases. In DNA, the CDR3 is TGTGCCAGTATCACGAGAGGGCTAGATACGCAGTATTTT. Translation: CASITRGLDTQYF.

Only one count was recorded for this clone. J is TRBJ1-6 and V is TRBV24-1, with TRBD1 matching over 9 bases. The germline gives CDR1 KGHDR, CDR2 SFDVKD. This CDR3 has 16 amino acids. V lost 3 bases and J lost 8; bases outside the gene matches: 7. The CDR3 here is CATSDTRQGGDSPLHF. The CDR3 bases are TGTGCCACCAGTGATACCCGACAGGGGGGGGATTCACCCCTCCACTTT.

V is TRBV25-1 and J is TRBJ1-2; no clear D gene. This CDR3 has 13 residues. Germline CDR1 and CDR2: MGHDK and SYGVNS. The CDR3 bases are TGTGCTCCATATCTATCGGGTGGCTATGGCTACACCTTC. Amino acid sequence: CAPYLSGGYGYTF.